Below, 15 T cell receptor beta chains from the same sample are listed, as sequenced in a study of cytomegalovirus exposure and HLA in healthy donors. The PCR had 60 Vbeta and 13 Jbeta primers. Measured with immunoSEQ multiplex PCR; TCRdb has only the in-frame clones, and not every one. The table has over 85,000 clones, approximately 71% seen once. Material: PBMCs. These receptors were taken from a female donor in good health and CMV-seronegative.

This clone has just one count. This chain links TRBV4-1 with TRBJ2-1; 11 bases are a match to TRBD2. Trimming at V came to 5 bases and at J to 4 bases, leaving 7 bases not matched to a gene. This CDR3 has 16 residues. The germline gives CDR1 MGHRA, CDR2 YSYEKL. CDR3 in amino acids: CASSYSLAGEYNEQFF. The CDR3 DNA reads TGCGCCAGCAGCTACTCACTAGCGGGGGAATACAATGAGCAGTTCTTC.

The genes are TRBV27 and TRBJ2-2, with D possibly being TRBD1 (5 bases). The germline V gene encodes CDR1 MNHEY and CDR2 SMNVEV (reference sequence). The V gene lost 3 bases and the J gene lost 4 bases, with 9 bases spanning the gap. The CDR3 loop spans 14 amino acids. The CDR3 protein is CASSFAGITGELFF. The CDR3 DNA reads as TGTGCCAGCAGTTTCGCAGGGATCACCGGGGAGCTGTTTTTT.

The chain employs TRBV2 and TRBJ2-3, with TRBD2 matching over 12 bases. After removal of 7 bases from V and 2 bases from J, the junction contained 10 bases not matched to a gene. CDR3 length: 17 amino acids. Germline V gives CDR1 SNHLY, CDR2 FYNNEI. As DNA, the CDR3 is TGTGCCAGCACCCCGATCCGACTAGCGGGGGTCACAGATACGCAGTATTTT. Translating it yields CASTPIRLAGVTDTQYF.

V gene TRBV5-4 combines with J gene TRBJ2-3; 9 bases map to TRBD2. CDR3 size: 14 residues. Per the germline V gene, CDR1 is SGHNT and CDR2 is YYREEE (reference sequence). Trimming at V came to 9 bases and at J to 1 base, leaving 6 bases not matched to a gene. The CDR3 region is CATLAGGGTDTQYF. DNA of the CDR3: TGTGCCACCCTTGCGGGAGGGGGCACAGATACGCAGTATTTT.

V usage is TRBV5-1 and J usage is TRBJ1-2; D gene uncertain. The V end lost 1 base, the J end lost 8 bases, and 15 bases lay between the germline ends. This CDR3 comprises 14 residues. Germline lookup yields CDR1 SGHRS and CDR2 YFSETQ. The DNA for the CDR3 is TGCGCCAGCAGCTTGAACGACAAAATAGGCGGCTACACCTTC. Its protein is CASSLNDKIGGYTF.

This chain uses TRBV10-1 with TRBJ2-7, with D possibly matching TRBD1 (5 bases). The germline CDR1 and CDR2 sequences are WNHNN and SYGVQD (reference sequence). CDR3 size: 14 residues. Trimming removed 0 bases from V and 2 bases from J, with 8 bases in between. CDR3 sequence (DNA): TGCGCCAGCAGTGAGTCGCCAGGGCCCTACGAGCAGTACTTC. Translated: CASSESPGPYEQYF.

This clone was found once. The genes are TRBV19 and TRBJ1-5; a possible D gene is TRBD1 (5 bases). Germline values: CDR1 LNHDA, CDR2 SQIVND (reference sequence). This CDR3 is 13 amino acids long. V gave up 7 bases and J gave up 4 bases, with 11 bases separating them. CDR3 DNA sequence: TGTGCCAGTACAGGAAACAGGAATCAGCCCCAGCATTTT. It is translated as CASTGNRNQPQHF. The variable domain in full, with the rest retrieved from reference TRBV19 and TRBJ1-5, is DGGITQSPKYLFRKEGQNVTLSCEQNLNHDAMYWYRQDPGQGLRLIYYSQIVNDFQKGDIAEGYSVSREKKESFPLTVTSAQKNPTAFYLCASTGNRNQPQHFGDGTRLSIL.

The genes are TRBV5-1 and TRBJ1-2; 7 nucleotides agree with TRBD1. Looked up from germline, CDR1 is SGHRS and CDR2 is YFSETQ. The CDR3 covers 13 residues. V lost 5 bases and J lost 5; bases outside the gene matches: 6. CDR3 sequence reads: CASREGGWYGYTF. The CDR3 DNA follows: TGCGCCAGCAGGGAAGGGGGCTGGTATGGCTACACCTTC.

The V call is TRBV4-3, the J call TRBJ2-5; TRBD1 agrees at 8 bases. There are 14 residues in the CDR3. The germline V gene encodes CDR1 LGHNA and CDR2 YSLEER. After removal of 1 base from V and 3 bases from J, the junction contained 1 base not matched to a gene. The CDR3 sequence is CASSQGTGKETQYF. The CDR3 bases are TGCGCCAGCAGCCAAGGGACAGGGAAAGAGACCCAGTACTTC.

This chain uses TRBV7-9 with TRBJ1-2; 8 bases align to TRBD1. The V gene's germline CDR1 is SEHNR and CDR2 FQNEAQ (reference sequence). The CDR3 is made up of 13 amino acids. The ends lost 0 bases at V and 10 bases at J; junction bases unmatched: 4. CDR3 amino acids: CASSLAGQEFYTF. Written as DNA, the CDR3 is TGTGCCAGCAGCTTAGCGGGACAGGAGTTCTACACCTTC.

This clone showed up just a few times. The chain links TRBV7-3 to TRBJ2-3; TRBD1 might be the D (7 bases). This CDR3 spans 16 amino acids. The V end was cut by 8 bases, the J end by 2 bases, with 20 bases between. The germline CDR1 and CDR2 sequences are SGHTA and FQGTGA. CDR3 sequence reads: CASFPGQGGTTDTQYF. The CDR3 DNA sequence: TGTGCCAGCTTCCCGGGGCAGGGGGGCACCACAGATACGCAGTATTTT. The whole variable domain, filled in from reference TRBV7-3 and TRBJ2-3, reads GAGVSQTPSNKVTEKGKYVELRCDPISGHTALYWYRQSLGQGPEFLIYFQGTGAADDSGLPNDRFFAVRPEGSVSTLKIQRTERGDSAVYLCASFPGQGGTTDTQYFGPGTRLTVL.

The rearrangement links TRBV5-4 to TRBJ1-5; 9 nucleotides match TRBD1. The CDR3 extends over 16 amino acids. CDR1 is SGHNT, CDR2 YYREEE, per germline (reference sequence). J was trimmed by 1 base and V by 4 bases; bases with no gene match: 6. The CDR3 region has the DNA TGTGCCAGCAGCGGGACAGGGAAGAACAGCAATCAGCCCCAGCATTTT. This translates into CASSGTGKNSNQPQHF.

A single count supports this clone. Distinct nucleotide sequences in the sample also encode this CDR3. The DNA for the CDR3 is TGTGCCAGCAGTGTCCTGGACAGGGCGGACACTGAAGCTTTCTTT. Amino acids: CASSVLDRADTEAFF. The chain couples TRBV2 to TRBJ1-1, with TRBD1 matching 8 bases. The trim removed 4 bases at V and 3 bases at J, leaving 7 bases unmatched. CDR1 is SNHLY, CDR2 FYNNEI, per germline. CDR3 length: 15 residues.

This rearrangement joins TRBV7-2 to TRBJ2-7, with a possible D match to TRBD2 (7 bases). This CDR3 comprises 14 residues. The V end was cut by 5 bases, the J end by 2 bases, with 13 bases between. CDR1 is SGHTA, CDR2 FQGNSA, per germline. The CDR3 is CASSPWGGPYEQYF. CDR3 coding DNA: TGTGCCAGCAGCCCGTGGGGGGGCCCCTACGAGCAGTACTTC.

This clone occurred a few times. The rearrangement links TRBV2 to TRBJ2-1; no clear D gene. This CDR3 region has 15 residues. CDR1 and CDR2 from the germline V gene are SNHLY and FYNNEI. The ends were cut back, 2 bases at V and 4 bases at J, with 12 bases in the middle. Written as DNA, the CDR3 is TGTGCCAGCAGTGAACTCCCCCCACAGTACAATGAGCAGTTCTTC. It encodes CASSELPPQYNEQFF.